A single sample is the source of the 5 T cell receptor beta chains below, sequenced in a study of cytomegalovirus exposure and HLA in healthy donors. Primers: 60 Vbeta forward and 13 Jbeta reverse. The repertoire was sequenced with immunoSEQ multiplex PCR; TCRdb's copy has only in-frame clones and lacks some. Across roughly 55,000 clones, the top ten clones capture roughly 9.6% of the sample. Sample: PBMCs. The receptors derive from a man in his fifties in good health and CMV-seropositive.

This chain connects TRBV9 to TRBJ1-5; TRBD1 might be the D (5 bases). CDR3 length equals 13 residues. The germline V and J ends were trimmed by 2 bases and 5 bases, with 8 bases remaining between them. Germline V gives CDR1 SGDLS, CDR2 YYNGEE. The CDR3 nucleotides are TGTGCCAGCAGCGTCACGGGGGATCAGCCCCAGCATTTT. Translated: CASSVTGDQPQHF.

The chain joins TRBV30 to TRBJ2-5, with D perhaps TRBD2 (6 bases). Per the germline V gene, CDR1 is GTSNPN and CDR2 is SVGIG (reference sequence). V dropped 5 bases and J dropped 9 bases, with 16 bases sitting between them. This CDR3 region has 12 residues. CDR3 nucleotides: TGTGCCTGGCGGGGGAGGCCCGGGGCCCAGTACTTC. This translates into CAWRGRPGAQYF.

By frequency, this clone registers medium-sized. The chain links TRBV4-3 to TRBJ2-1; perhaps TRBD2 as D (5 bases). The V end lost 1 base, the J end lost 9 bases, and 10 bases lay between the germline ends. The CDR3 length is 13 residues. Germline values: CDR1 LGHNA, CDR2 YSLEER. For the CDR3, the DNA is TGCGCCAGCAGCCAAGGGGTGGCGGGTGAGCAGTTCTTC. Translating it yields CASSQGVAGEQFF.

In regard to this clone: A read error may account for a junction end that differs from germline. This sequence joins TRBV28 and TRBJ2-7; TRBD1 matches at 8 bases. Germline CDR1 and CDR2: MDHEN and SYDVKM. The CDR3 loop spans 14 amino acids. The CDR3 region is CAGSSPRTGYEQYF. DNA of the CDR3: TGTGCCGGCAGTTCCCCCCGGACAGGGTACGAGCAGTACTTC.

About this clone: An end of the junction does not agree with germline; a read error may underlie this. This sequence joins TRBV5-6 and TRBJ2-7, with D perhaps TRBD1 (5 bases). Germline assignment: CDR1 SGHDT and CDR2 YYEEEE. The length of the CDR3 is 14 residues. This chain's CDR3 is CASSLRDSAYEQSF. The CDR3 DNA is TGTGCCAGCAGCTTGCGTGACAGTGCCTACGAGCAGTCCTTC.